Below are 7 T cell receptor beta chains sequenced from a single sample in a study of glioma-infiltrating T cells. Using RNA template, CDR3s of TCR alpha and beta were amplified with iRepertoire arm-PCR. TCRdb ran MiXCR on the multiplex PCR reads and lists one entry per CDR3 protein. The sample has about 110,000 distinct CDR3 sequences, less than 30% seen once; the top ten hold just under 35%. Sequencing used glioma tissue, nonneoplastic brain tissue, or PBMCs (not recorded which). The receptors originated from a human donor with low-grade glioma or glioblastoma, undergoing nonglioma brain surgery, or in good health (not recorded which).

The sample holds many counts of this clonotype. The gene calls are TRBV20-1 and TRBJ1-5, with TRBD1 matching 7 bases. The CDR3 loop spans 15 amino acids. V shed 3 bases, J shed 5 bases, and the junction held 10 bases outside the gene matches. Looked up from germline, CDR1 is DFQATT and CDR2 is SNEGSKA (reference sequence). The CDR3 DNA reads TGCAGTGCTAGTACGCAGGGGGAAGAGTATCAGCCCCAGCATTTT. Protein sequence: CSASTQGEEYQPQHF.

The chain combines TRBV20-1 with TRBJ2-1; 10 bases are a match to TRBD2. CDR1 is DFQATT, CDR2 SNEGSKA, per germline (reference sequence). V was pared by 5 bases and J by 5 bases, with 6 bases of the junction left unmatched. This CDR3 is built from 14 residues. DNA of the CDR3: TGCAGTGCTTCTGGGCTAGCGGGGGACAATGAGCAGTTCTTC. Protein product: CSASGLAGDNEQFF.

A word on this clonotype: A much larger clone is a single base away; this may be a read error. V usage is TRBV12-3 or TRBV12-4 and J usage is TRBJ1-4; D is perhaps TRBD1 (5 bases). CDR3 length: 13 residues. Trimming cost V 6 bases and J 5 bases, with 10 bases left between them. The CDR3 sequence: CASRKGANEKLFF. In nucleotides, the CDR3 is TGTGCCAGCAGGAAAGGGGCGAATGAAAAACTGTTTTTT.

This chain joins TRBV6-1 and TRBJ2-1; 11 nucleotides agree with TRBD2. Germline CDR1 is MNHNS and CDR2 is SASEGT. The CDR3 consists of 14 residues. CDR3 region: CVSRLAGGRNEQFF. CDR3 nucleotides: TGTGTTAGCAGGCTAGCGGGAGGACGCAATGAGCAGTTCTTC.

This clonotype was seen at least ten times. V gene TRBV7-2 combines with J gene TRBJ1-5; D remains ambiguous. V shed 3 bases and J shed 3 bases, with 6 bases lying between them. CDR1 is SGHTA, CDR2 FQGNSA, per germline. The CDR3 has 13 amino acids. The CDR3 DNA is TGTGCCAGCAGCTTCCAGAACAATCAGCCCCAGCATTTT. It translates to CASSFQNNQPQHF.

Regarding this clonotype: The CDR3 ends on some other residue instead of the conserved phenylalanine or tryptophan, so this is likely a read error. Because the CDR3's place on the DNA is in doubt, the DNA is left out and the CDR3 is given as listed by TCRdb. V usage is TRBV6-2 or TRBV6-3 and J usage is TRBJ1-1. The CDR3 length equals 12 residues, ends included. CDR1 and CDR2 from the germline V gene are MNHEY and SVGEGT. The CDR3 loop is CASSWGYTEPCC.

This clonotype was observed a few times. The chain links TRBV12-3 or TRBV12-4 to TRBJ2-1; 9 bases are a match to TRBD2. The CDR3 covers 15 residues. The ends lost 3 bases at V and 4 bases at J; junction bases unmatched: 4. CDR3 sequence reads: CASSFLTSGYNEQFF. CDR3 bases: TGTGCCAGCAGTTTTTTAACTAGCGGGTACAATGAGCAGTTCTTC.